This paragraph covers one T cell receptor (beta chain) sequence. The sample originates from a study of blood T cell repertoires in COVID-19. Study information: Sample material is recorded as cDNA or gDNA derived from T cells, B-cell-depleted T cells, or PBMCs.

Here immunoSEQ multiplex PCR was the method, and the copy in TCRdb shows in-frame clones only, minus some. The top ten clones hold 0.65% to 1% of a sample with some 450,000 clones, 80% to 90% of them seen once. Followed over time, Seattle patients had been enrolled while infection was active. This receptor was taken from a young man with COVID-19, enrolled during active disease. Source material: peripheral blood.

DNA of the CDR3: TGTGCCAGCAGCTTAGAGCGAGGGAGCTCCTACAATGAGCAGTTCTTC. Protein product: CASSLERGSSYNEQFF. The chain employs TRBV7-9 and TRBJ2-1; D is perhaps TRBD2 (5 bases). The CDR3 has 16 residues. The V gene lost 1 base and the J gene lost 0 bases, with 10 bases spanning the gap. The germline gives CDR1 SEHNR, CDR2 FQNEAQ (reference sequence).